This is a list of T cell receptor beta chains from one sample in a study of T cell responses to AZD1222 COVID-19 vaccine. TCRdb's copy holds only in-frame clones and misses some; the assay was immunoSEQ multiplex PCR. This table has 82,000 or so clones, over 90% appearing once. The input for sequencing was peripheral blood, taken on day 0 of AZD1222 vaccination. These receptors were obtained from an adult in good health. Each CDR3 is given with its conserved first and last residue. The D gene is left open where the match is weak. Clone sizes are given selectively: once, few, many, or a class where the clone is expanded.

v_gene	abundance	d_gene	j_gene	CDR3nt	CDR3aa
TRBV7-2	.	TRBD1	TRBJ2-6	TGTGCCAGCAGCTTGGGACAGGCTGGGGCCAACGTCCTGACTTTC	CASSLGQAGANVLTF
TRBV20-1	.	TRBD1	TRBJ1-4	TGCAGTGCTAGTTCCGCAGGGGGGAAAGAAAAACTGTTTTTT	CSASSAGGKEKLFF
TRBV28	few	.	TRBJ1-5	TGTGCCAGCAGTTTCGAGGCCCAGCATTTT	CASSFEAQHF
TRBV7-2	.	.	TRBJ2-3	TGTGCCAGCAGCTTCGCGGGGGCCCGCACAGATACGCAGTATTTT	CASSFAGARTDTQYF
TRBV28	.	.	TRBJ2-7	TGTGCCAGCACAGCGGGACAGCTGGACGAGCAGTACTTC	CASTAGQLDEQYF
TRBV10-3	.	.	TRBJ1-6	TGTGCCATCAGTGACAGGGCCAATTCACCCCTCCACTTT	CAISDRANSPLHF
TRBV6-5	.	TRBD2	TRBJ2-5	TGTGCCAGCAGTTACTCCGGACTAGCTCTGAAGACCCAGTACTTC	CASSYSGLALKTQYF
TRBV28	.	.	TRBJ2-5	TGTGCCAGCAGTTTAACCCAGGGGTTGGGGACCCAGTACTTC	CASSLTQGLGTQYF
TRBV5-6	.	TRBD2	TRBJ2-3	TGTGCCAGCAGCGAGAATAGCGGGGGCAGCACAGATACGCAGTATTTT	CASSENSGGSTDTQYF
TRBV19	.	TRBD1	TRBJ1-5	TGTGCCAGTAGTCGGACAGGGAAGGAGGAGCCCCAGCATTTT	CASSRTGKEEPQHF
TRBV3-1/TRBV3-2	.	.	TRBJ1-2	TGTGCCAGCAGCCAAGAACCGGTCGGAAACTATGGCTACACCTTC	CASSQEPVGNYGYTF
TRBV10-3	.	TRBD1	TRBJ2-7	TGTGCCATCAGTGGGATGGACAGGCTGAAGTACGAGCAGTACTTC	CAISGMDRLKYEQYF
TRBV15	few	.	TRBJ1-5	TGTGCCACCAGCAGAGATGTACAGCCCCAGCATTTT	CATSRDVQPQHF
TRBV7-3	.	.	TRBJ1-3	TGTGCCAGCAGCCCTACAGGGTCTGGAAACACCATATATTTT	CASSPTGSGNTIYF
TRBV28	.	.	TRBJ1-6	TGTGCCAGCAGGACAGCGAGCTCCTATAATTCACCCCTCCACTTT	CASRTASSYNSPLHF
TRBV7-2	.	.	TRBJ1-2	TGTGCCAGCAGCTTTCAGGGGTTGGGTGACTATGGCTACACCTTC	CASSFQGLGDYGYTF
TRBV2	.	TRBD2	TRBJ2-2	TGTGCCAGCAGGGGGGTAGCGGGGAACACCGGGGAGCTGTTTTTT	CASRGVAGNTGELFF
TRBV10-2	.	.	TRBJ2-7	TGCGCCAGCAGTGAGTCCGGGATCGGCGGGGGACACTACGAGCAGTACTTC	CASSESGIGGGHYEQYF
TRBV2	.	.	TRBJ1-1	TGTGCCAGCAGTGGCCGGCCGGACTCTGCCACTGAAGCTTTCTTT	CASSGRPDSATEAFF
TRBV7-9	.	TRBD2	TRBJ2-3	TGTGCCAGCAGCTATCGCCGGGAGGGGATCATGACAGATACGCAGTATTTT	CASSYRREGIMTDTQYF
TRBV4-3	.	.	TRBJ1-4	TGCGCCAGCAGCCCTTCCTCACATGAAAAACTGTTTTTT	CASSPSSHEKLFF
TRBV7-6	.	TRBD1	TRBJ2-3	TGTGCCAGCAGCTTAGCGGGGGACAGAGCTAGCACAGATACGCAGTATTTT	CASSLAGDRASTDTQYF
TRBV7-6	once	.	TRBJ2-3	TGTGCCAGCAGCTTCCCCGACGCTACGCAGTATTTT	CASSFPDATQYF
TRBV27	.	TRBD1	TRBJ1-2	TGTGCCAGCAGTCCGGGGACAGTGCATGGCTACACCTTC	CASSPGTVHGYTF
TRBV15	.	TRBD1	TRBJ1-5	TGTGCCACCAGCCCGGGACAGGAAGACCCTAATCAGCCCCAGCATTTT	CATSPGQEDPNQPQHF
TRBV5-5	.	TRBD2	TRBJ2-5	TGTGCCAGCAGCTTGGGTCTAGCGGGGGGCCAAGAGACCCAGTACTTC	CASSLGLAGGQETQYF
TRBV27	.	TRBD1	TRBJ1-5	TGTGCCAGCAGTACCAGACAGGGGGCTTATCAGCCCCAGCATTTT	CASSTRQGAYQPQHF
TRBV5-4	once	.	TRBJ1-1	TGTGCCAGTAACGAATTTAACAGGAACACTGAAGCTTTCTTT	CASNEFNRNTEAFF
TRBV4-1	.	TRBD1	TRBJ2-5	TGCGCCAGCAGCCTCCAGGACAGGGCGTCTCCGGAGACCCAGTACTTC	CASSLQDRASPETQYF
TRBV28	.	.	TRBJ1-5	TGTGCCAGCAGCTTTGAACTCCGGGGGCTTCAGCCCCAGCATTTT	CASSFELRGLQPQHF
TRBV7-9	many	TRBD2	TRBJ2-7	TGTGCCAGCAGCTCCTATAGCGGGGGCTACGAGCAGTACTTC	CASSSYSGGYEQYF
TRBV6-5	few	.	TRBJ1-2	TGTGCCAGCAGCCAAACGACAGTAGCCTATGGCTACACCTTC	CASSQTTVAYGYTF
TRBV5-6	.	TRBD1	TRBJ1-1	TGTGCCAGCAGCTTGCCAACGTCGACAGGGAGCACTGAAGCTTTCTTT	CASSLPTSTGSTEAFF
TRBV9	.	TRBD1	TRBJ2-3	TGTGCCAGCAGCTCGGACAGGGGCACAGATACGCAGTATTTT	CASSSDRGTDTQYF
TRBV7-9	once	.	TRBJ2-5	TGTGCCAGCAGCTTAGCAGAGACCCAGTACTTC	CASSLAETQYF
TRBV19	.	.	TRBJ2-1	TGTGCCAGTAGTATAGAAGGCTCGGCCTACAATGAGCAGTTCTTC	CASSIEGSAYNEQFF
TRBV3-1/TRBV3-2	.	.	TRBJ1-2	TGTGCCAGCAGCCAAGATCCCCGGGGAGGACAGCGGGGTATGGGCCTACAGAACTTC	CASSQDPRGGQRGMGLQNF
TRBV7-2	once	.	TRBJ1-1	TGTGCCAGCAGCTTATGGGTCATGAACACTGAAGCTTTCTTT	CASSLWVMNTEAFF
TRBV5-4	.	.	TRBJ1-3	TGTGCCACCCAATCCGTCTCCTCTGGAAACACCATATATTTT	CATQSVSSGNTIYF
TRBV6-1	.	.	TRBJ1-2	TGTGCCAGCAGTGAAGCGGGTCTTTGGGGCTACACCTTC	CASSEAGLWGYTF
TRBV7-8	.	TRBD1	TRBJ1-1	TGTGCCAGCAGACAGGACAGGGCCGTAGGGACTGAAGCTTTCTTT	CASRQDRAVGTEAFF
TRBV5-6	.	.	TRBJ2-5	TGTGCCAGCAGCTTTGGGACATCACCAGAGACCCAGTACTTC	CASSFGTSPETQYF
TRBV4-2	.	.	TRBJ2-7	TGTGCCAGCAGCCAAGGGGCAGGAGAGACCTACGAGCAGTACTTC	CASSQGAGETYEQYF
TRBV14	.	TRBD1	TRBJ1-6	TGTGCCAGCAGCCGGCTGGGACAGGGAAGTTCACCCCTCCACTTT	CASSRLGQGSSPLHF
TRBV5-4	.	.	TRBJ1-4	TGTGCCAGCAGCTGGGCCCCGGAGGAAAAACTGTTTTTT	CASSWAPEEKLFF
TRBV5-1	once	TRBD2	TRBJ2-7	TGCGCCAGCAGCCTGGTAGCGGGGGCTGGCTACGAGCAGTACTTC	CASSLVAGAGYEQYF
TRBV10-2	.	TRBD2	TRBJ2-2	TGCGCCAGCACCCTAAGCGGGGGGGCTGTCGGGGAGCTGTTTTTT	CASTLSGGAVGELFF
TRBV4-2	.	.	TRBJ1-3	TGTGCCAGCAGCCAAGACGGAGGGTCTGGAAACACCATATATTTT	CASSQDGGSGNTIYF
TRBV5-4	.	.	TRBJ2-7	TGTGCCAGCTCTTTCGGGAACTACGAGCAGTACTTC	CASSFGNYEQYF
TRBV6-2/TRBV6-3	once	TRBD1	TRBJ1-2	TGTGCCAGCAGTCCCCAGGGGGGCGCCGGCTATGGCTACACCTTC	CASSPQGGAGYGYTF
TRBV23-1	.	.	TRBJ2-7	TGCGCCAGCAGTCAATCGGGGGAGAACTACGAGCAGTACTTC	CASSQSGENYEQYF
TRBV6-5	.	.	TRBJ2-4	TGTGCCAGCAGTTCCGGGACATTAGGGGCCAAAAACATTCAGTACTTC	CASSSGTLGAKNIQYF
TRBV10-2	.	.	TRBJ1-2	TGCGCCAGCAGTGCCAGGGCCCCTCCTTATGGCTACACCTTC	CASSARAPPYGYTF